This TCR beta chain is drawn from a study of cytomegalovirus exposure and HLA in healthy donors. Study-wide findings and caveats: Rarity characterized most TCR sequences, yet some public TCRs appeared in many donors. The study designated 164 TCR beta chains cytomegalovirus-associated.

The repertoire was sequenced with immunoSEQ multiplex PCR; TCRdb's copy has only in-frame clones and lacks some. Of about 310,000 clones in the sample, 88% were seen once. This clone has just a few counts. Its antigen is currently unknown. The CDR3 spans 13 residues. Germline V gene sequence: CDR1 SEHNR, CDR2 FQNEAQ (reference sequence). The V end was cut by 3 bases, the J end by 8 bases, with 10 bases between. This sequence joins TRBV7-9 and TRBJ1-4, with D perhaps TRBD1 (6 bases). The receptor was isolated from a man aged 30-40 years in good health and CMV-seronegative. Sequenced: PBMCs. CDR3 coding DNA: TGTGCCAGCAGCTTTACAGGGCGAGAAAAACTGTTTTTT. Translation gives CASSFTGREKLFF. The variable domain in full, completed from reference TRBV7-9 and TRBJ1-4, reads DTGVSQNPRHKITKRGQNVTFRCDPISEHNRLYWYRQTLGQGPEFLTYFQNEAQLEKSRLLSDRFSAERPKGSFSTLEIQRTEQGDSAMYLCASSFTGREKLFFGSGTQLSVL.